The rows below give T cell receptor beta chains drawn from one sample of a study of blood T cells in healthy people across ages. Using its own MiXCR run on the 5' RACE reads, TCRdb lists one record per CDR3 protein. This sample has over a million distinct CDR3 sequences, with approximately 42% found just once. Specimen: blood. Receptors originate from a woman aged 18-35 years in good health. Each CDR3 is given with its conserved first and last residue. The order of the fields is CDR3 protein, CDR3 DNA, D gene, J gene, CDR3 length, V gene, clone size. A D gene is named only where the DNA matches it firmly. Part of the rows lack a size; the others show once, few, many or a class for expanded clones.

CDR3: CASSSSWTSGSTDTQYF
DNA: TGTGCCAGCAGTTCCTCATGGACTAGCGGTAGCACAGATACGCAGTATTTT
D: TRBD2
J: TRBJ2-3
length: 17
V: TRBV27
size: NA

CDR3: CSVEESVQETQYF
DNA: TGCAGCGTTGAAGAATCTGTCCAAGAGACCCAGTACTTC
D: NA
J: TRBJ2-5
length: 13
V: TRBV29-1
size: few

CDR3: CASTLGLAGVGNEQFF
DNA: TGTGCCAGCACCCTAGGGCTAGCGGGAGTCGGCAATGAGCAGTTCTTC
D: TRBD2
J: TRBJ2-1
length: 16
V: TRBV28
size: few

CDR3: CASNRLAEGDTQYF
DNA: TGTGCCAGCAACCGGCTAGCGGAAGGGGATACGCAGTATTTT
D: TRBD2
J: TRBJ2-3
length: 14
V: TRBV5-8
size: few

CDR3: CASSPAQGQWADEQFF
DNA: TGTGCCAGCTCTCCGGCCCAAGGGCAATGGGCTGATGAGCAGTTCTTC
D: NA
J: TRBJ2-1
length: 16
V: TRBV18
size: NA

CDR3: CAISESAGPKNEQYF
DNA: TGTGCCATCAGTGAGTCGGCAGGTCCGAAGAACGAGCAGTACTTC
D: NA
J: TRBJ2-7
length: 15
V: TRBV10-3
size: few

CDR3: CASSGPGLAGPHEQFF
DNA: TGTGCCAGCAGTGGGCCGGGACTAGCGGGACCCCATGAGCAGTTCTTC
D: TRBD2
J: TRBJ2-1
length: 16
V: TRBV6-4
size: few

CDR3: CASSQLFVDTEAFF
DNA: TGTGCCAGCAGCCAGCTGTTCGTGGACACTGAAGCTTTCTTT
D: NA
J: TRBJ1-1
length: 14
V: TRBV7-8
size: NA

CDR3: CASSRGLAGFETQYF
DNA: TGTGCCAGCAGCCGGGGACTAGCGGGATTTGAGACCCAGTACTTC
D: TRBD2
J: TRBJ2-5
length: 15
V: TRBV4-2
size: NA

CDR3: CASSRGSGGPSTDTQYF
DNA: TGTGCCAGCAGCCGAGGGTCGGGGGGGCCTAGCACAGATACGCAGTATTTT
D: TRBD2
J: TRBJ2-3
length: 17
V: TRBV12-3/TRBV12-4
size: once

CDR3: CATSREVDWEQYF
DNA: TGTGCCACCAGCAGAGAAGTAGACTGGGAGCAGTACTTC
D: NA
J: TRBJ2-5
length: 13
V: TRBV15
size: NA

CDR3: CASSGIAGSYNEQYF
DNA: TGTGCCAGCAGCGGGATAGCGGGCTCCTACAATGAGCAGTACTTC
D: TRBD2
J: TRBJ2-7
length: 15
V: TRBV11-2
size: NA

CDR3: CASSLTGPETQYF
DNA: TGTGCCAGCAGTTTAACAGGGCCGGAGACCCAGTACTTC
D: NA
J: TRBJ2-5
length: 13
V: TRBV2
size: NA

CDR3: CASSSGQGAGNSPLHF
DNA: TGTGCCAGCAGTTCGGGGCAGGGGGCGGGAAATTCACCCCTCCACTTT
D: TRBD1
J: TRBJ1-6
length: 16
V: TRBV12-3/TRBV12-4
size: NA

CDR3: CASSFTGLAQETQYF
DNA: TGCGCCAGCAGCTTCACGGGACTAGCGCAAGAGACCCAGTACTTC
D: TRBD2
J: TRBJ2-5
length: 15
V: TRBV5-1
size: NA

CDR3: CASSENRGSTDTQYF
DNA: TGTGCCAGCAGTGAAAACAGGGGGAGCACAGATACGCAGTATTTT
D: TRBD1
J: TRBJ2-3
length: 15
V: TRBV25-1
size: few

CDR3: CASSYLQTGTQYF
DNA: TGTGCCAGCAGTTACCTACAGACGGGGACCCAGTACTTC
D: NA
J: TRBJ2-5
length: 13
V: TRBV6-5
size: NA

CDR3: CAGSYRFGTEAFF
DNA: TGTGCCGGCAGTTACCGATTCGGGACAGAGGCTTTCTTT
D: TRBD1
J: TRBJ1-1
length: 13
V: TRBV6-5
size: NA

CDR3: CASSPWTAGNTIYF
DNA: TGTGCTAGCAGCCCTTGGACAGCTGGAAACACCATATATTTT
D: NA
J: TRBJ1-3
length: 14
V: TRBV7-7
size: few

CDR3: CSVGRDRGPLRGDEQFF
DNA: TGCAGCGTTGGCCGGGACAGGGGCCCTCTCCGGGGCGATGAGCAGTTCTTC
D: TRBD1
J: TRBJ2-1
length: 17
V: TRBV29-1
size: NA

CDR3: CASSQVVGGFEQFF
DNA: TGTGCCAGCAGCCAAGTTGTAGGGGGCTTTGAGCAGTTCTTC
D: TRBD1
J: TRBJ2-1
length: 14
V: TRBV3-1
size: few

CDR3: CAISDLGPNQPQHF
DNA: TGTGCCATCAGTGACTTAGGCCCCAATCAGCCCCAGCATTTT
D: NA
J: TRBJ1-5
length: 14
V: TRBV10-3
size: NA

CDR3: CASSLSGLGYNEQFF
DNA: TGTGCCAGCAGCTTATCGGGACTAGGCTACAATGAGCAGTTCTTC
D: TRBD2
J: TRBJ2-1
length: 15
V: TRBV13
size: few

CDR3: CASSSLLGMNTEAFF
DNA: TGTGCCAGCAGTTCCTTACTGGGGATGAACACTGAAGCTTTCTTT
D: NA
J: TRBJ1-1
length: 15
V: TRBV12-3/TRBV12-4
size: few

CDR3: CATSVGTGDNEQFF
DNA: TGTGCCACCAGTGTCGGGACAGGGGACAATGAGCAGTTCTTC
D: TRBD1
J: TRBJ2-1
length: 14
V: TRBV24-1
size: NA

CDR3: CASSVRQETYEQYF
DNA: TGTGCCAGCAGCGTCCGACAGGAAACCTACGAGCAGTACTTC
D: NA
J: TRBJ2-7
length: 14
V: TRBV9
size: NA

CDR3: CASSLTGQSSYNEQFF
DNA: TGTGCCAGCAGCCTTACGGGGCAGAGCTCCTACAATGAGCAGTTCTTC
D: NA
J: TRBJ2-1
length: 16
V: TRBV7-3
size: NA

CDR3: CSAIAGGDEQFF
DNA: TGCAGTGCTATAGCGGGAGGGGATGAGCAGTTCTTC
D: TRBD2
J: TRBJ2-1
length: 12
V: TRBV20-1
size: NA

CDR3: CSARDRGVNTEAFF
DNA: TGCAGTGCTAGAGATCGCGGGGTGAACACTGAAGCTTTCTTT
D: NA
J: TRBJ1-1
length: 14
V: TRBV20-1
size: NA

CDR3: CASSITRTSGDTGEQYF
DNA: TGTGCCAGCAGCATCACAAGGACTAGCGGGGACACAGGCGAGCAGTACTTC
D: TRBD2
J: TRBJ2-7
length: 17
V: TRBV9
size: NA

CDR3: CSVVPGSYNEQFF
DNA: TGCAGCGTTGTGCCAGGGTCCTACAATGAGCAGTTCTTC
D: NA
J: TRBJ2-1
length: 13
V: TRBV29-1
size: NA

CDR3: CASSLERWGETQYF
DNA: TGTGCCAGCAGCTTAGAACGGTGGGGAGAGACCCAGTACTTC
D: NA
J: TRBJ2-5
length: 14
V: TRBV11-2
size: few

CDR3: CASSQAKTGYNEQFF
DNA: TGTGCCAGCAGCCAAGCTAAGACAGGTTACAATGAGCAGTTCTTC
D: NA
J: TRBJ2-1
length: 15
V: TRBV3-1
size: NA

CDR3: CASSQSLGVGNYGYTF
DNA: TGTGCCAGCAGCCAATCCCTAGGGGTTGGTAACTATGGCTACACCTTC
D: NA
J: TRBJ1-2
length: 16
V: TRBV12-3/TRBV12-4
size: NA

CDR3: CASSTSPLFGAHQPQHF
DNA: TGTGCCAGCAGTACCTCCCCTTTATTCGGAGCCCATCAGCCCCAGCATTTT
D: NA
J: TRBJ1-5
length: 17
V: TRBV6-6
size: NA

CDR3: CSGDSGSTEAFF
DNA: TGCAGCGGGGACAGTGGGAGCACTGAAGCTTTCTTT
D: TRBD1
J: TRBJ1-1
length: 12
V: TRBV29-1
size: NA

CDR3: CASSQVKGPQHF
DNA: TGTGCCAGCAGCCAAGTGAAGGGACCCCAGCATTTT
D: NA
J: TRBJ1-5
length: 12
V: TRBV3-1
size: NA

CDR3: CSVDVRQKVNTEAFF
DNA: TGCAGCGTTGATGTGAGACAGAAGGTGAACACTGAAGCTTTCTTT
D: NA
J: TRBJ1-1
length: 15
V: TRBV29-1
size: NA

CDR3: CASSLGTAESFLNYGYTF
DNA: TGCGCCAGCAGCTTGGGTACGGCAGAATCGTTCCTCAACTATGGCTACACCTTC
D: NA
J: TRBJ1-2
length: 18
V: TRBV5-1
size: few

CDR3: CASSQEETSNTEAFF
DNA: TGCGCCAGCAGCCAAGAGGAGACTTCTAACACTGAAGCTTTCTTT
D: NA
J: TRBJ1-1
length: 15
V: TRBV4-3
size: few

CDR3: CASSPLEPKNIQYF
DNA: TGTGCCAGCAGTCCACTAGAACCCAAAAACATTCAGTACTTC
D: NA
J: TRBJ2-4
length: 14
V: TRBV6-2/TRBV6-3
size: few

CDR3: CRGPGQGNTEAFF
DNA: TGCAGGGGTCCGGGACAGGGGAACACTGAAGCTTTCTTT
D: TRBD1
J: TRBJ1-1
length: 13
V: TRBV20-1
size: few

CDR3: CASSVAREVYNSPLHF
DNA: TGTGCCAGCAGCGTAGCCCGGGAAGTCTATAATTCACCCCTCCACTTT
D: NA
J: TRBJ1-6
length: 16
V: TRBV9
size: NA